These 3 T cell receptor beta chains came from one sample sequenced in a study of T cells in Graves' hyperthyroidism and ophthalmopathy. The source material, RNA transcripts, was used to amplify TCR beta CDR3 regions. HTBI primers drove first-round RT-PCR of the TCR CDR3. MiXCR, applied by TCRdb to the multiplex PCR reads, yields one record per CDR3 protein. The data hold fewer than 900,000 distinct CDR3 sequences, with 18% observed a single time. The sample consisted of blood. These receptors were obtained from a woman in her 50s with Graves' hyperthyroidism that later progressed to Graves' ophthalmopathy.

The CDR3 loop is CATSRGTGGGNIQYF. CDR3 coding DNA: TGTGCCACCAGCAGAGGGACAGGGGGAGGAAACATTCAGTACTTC. The V call is TRBV15, the J call TRBJ2-4; TRBD1 agrees at 10 bases. CDR3 length: 15 residues. In germline, CDR1 is LNHNV, CDR2 YYDKDF (reference sequence). V trimming: 1 base; J trimming: 6 bases; junction bases outside the gene matches: 3.

V gene TRBV5-5 combines with J gene TRBJ1-2; 7 bases match TRBD1. There are 14 residues in the CDR3. Trimming removed 3 bases from V and 7 bases from J; junction bases left unmatched: 9. The V gene's germline CDR1 is SGHKS and CDR2 YYEKEE (reference sequence). CDR3 nucleotide sequence: TGTGCCAGCAGCTACCTAGACAGGGCCTCTGGCTACACCTTC. Residues: CASSYLDRASGYTF.

With regard to this clonotype: One junction end disagrees with the germline gene, perhaps due to a read error. V and J are TRBV7-7 and TRBJ2-1, with a possible D match to TRBD2 (7 bases). Germline values: CDR1 SSHAT, CDR2 FNYEAQ (reference sequence). The CDR3 is made up of 16 amino acids. DNA for the CDR3: TGTGCTAGCAGCAGCTCGCCGGGGGGCAGGGCTAATGAGCAGTTCTTC. Encoded protein: CASSSSPGGRANEQFF.